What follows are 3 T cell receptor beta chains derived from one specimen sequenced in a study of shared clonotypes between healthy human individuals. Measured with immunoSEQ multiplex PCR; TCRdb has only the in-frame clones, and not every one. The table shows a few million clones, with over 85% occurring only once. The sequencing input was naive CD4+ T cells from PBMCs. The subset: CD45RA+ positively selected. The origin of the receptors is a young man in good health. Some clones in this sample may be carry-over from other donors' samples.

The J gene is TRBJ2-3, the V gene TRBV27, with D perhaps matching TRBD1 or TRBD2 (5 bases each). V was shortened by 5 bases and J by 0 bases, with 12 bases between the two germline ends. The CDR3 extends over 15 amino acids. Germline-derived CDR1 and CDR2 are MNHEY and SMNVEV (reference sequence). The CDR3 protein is CASSVRGSSTDTQYF. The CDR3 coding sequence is TGTGCCAGCAGTGTGAGGGGTTCTAGCACAGATACGCAGTATTTT.

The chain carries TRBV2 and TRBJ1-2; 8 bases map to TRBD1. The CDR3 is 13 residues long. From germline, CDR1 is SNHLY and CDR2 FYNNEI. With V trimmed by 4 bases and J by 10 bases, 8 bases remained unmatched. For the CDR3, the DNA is TGTGCCAGCAGTGTAGACAGGGGTAACGTCTACACCTTC. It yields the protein CASSVDRGNVYTF.

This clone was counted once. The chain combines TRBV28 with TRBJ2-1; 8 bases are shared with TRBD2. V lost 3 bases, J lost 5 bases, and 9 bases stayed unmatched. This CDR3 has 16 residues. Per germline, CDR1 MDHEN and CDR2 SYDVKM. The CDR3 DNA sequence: TGTGCCAGCAGTTTCCGGGGGGGGTTAGCCAACAATGAGCAGTTCTTC. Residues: CASSFRGGLANNEQFF.